The source of this T cell receptor (beta chain) is a study of blood T cell repertoires in COVID-19. Study overall: Both acute and convalescent COVID-19 samples were obtained from the United States, Italy and Spain. Sources were T cells, B-cell-depleted T cells, or PBMCs; the material itself was cDNA or gDNA.

Germline values: CDR1 SEHNR, CDR2 FQNEAQ (reference sequence). This CDR3 spans 13 amino acids. Between the trimmed V and J ends, which lost 4 bases and 7 bases, there was a span of 11 bases. As originally analysed: Amplified reference gene primers provided the basis for estimating nucleated cell counts. Assay used: immunoSEQ multiplex PCR; TCRdb lists only in-frame clones, some missing. V, J and clone size are taken as reported in that table, and D and trimming were inferred from the DNA itself. Of 80,000 to 95,000 clones detected, around 81% appear once; the ten largest clones hold about 45%. This chain joins TRBV7-9 and TRBJ1-5, with D maybe TRBD1 (5 bases). This sequence originates from a man older than 75 with acute or convalescent COVID-19. The sequenced sample consisted of peripheral blood. The CDR3 here is CASSSQGAQPQHF. As DNA, the CDR3 is TGTGCCAGCAGCTCCCAGGGTGCCCAGCCCCAGCATTTT.